This is a list of T cell receptor beta chains from one sample in a study of blood T cell repertoires in COVID-19. The method was immunoSEQ multiplex PCR; TCRdb's version includes in-frame clones alone and lacks a portion of them. The sample carries around 100,000 clones, approximately 82% recorded once. Sequenced input: peripheral blood. These receptor sequences come from a man in his fifties or sixties with active or convalescent COVID-19. Each CDR3 is given with its conserved first and last residue. The order of the fields is J gene, V gene, D gene, clone size, CDR3 protein, CDR3 DNA. D genes are given only for firm matches. Size is stated for part of the rows, as once, few or many counts, or as a class when the clone is expanded.

TRBJ1-4,TRBV5-4,TRBD1,few,CASSMATGGDEKLFF,TGTGCCAGCAGCATGGCCACAGGGGGGGATGAAAAACTGTTTTTT
TRBJ2-3,TRBV2,TRBD2,-,CASSLTGGTDTQYF,TGTGCCAGCAGTCTTACGGGAGGGACAGATACGCAGTATTTT
TRBJ1-5,TRBV4-3,-,-,CASSQDSRGPNQPQHF,TGCGCCAGCAGCCAAGATTCTAGGGGTCCCAATCAGCCCCAGCATTTT
TRBJ2-1,TRBV28,TRBD2,few,CASTPGTSVSNEQFF,TGTGCCAGCACCCCGGGGACTAGCGTTTCCAATGAGCAGTTCTTC
TRBJ2-3,TRBV19,TRBD2,-,CASSIYASGPGDTQYF,TGTGCCAGTAGTATATATGCTAGCGGGCCTGGAGATACGCAGTATTTT
TRBJ1-2,TRBV5-6,-,few,CASSFGRAIVGNGYTF,TGTGCCAGCAGCTTTGGTAGGGCAATAGTCGGGAATGGCTACACCTTC
TRBJ1-2,TRBV27,TRBD1,-,CASSSTAGTGVRYGYTF,TGTGCCAGCAGTTCAACCGCCGGGACAGGGGTTCGCTATGGCTACACCTTC
TRBJ2-6,TRBV28,-,-,CASSHPGGRSGANVLTF,TGTGCCAGCAGCCATCCAGGAGGCCGCTCTGGGGCCAACGTCCTGACTTTC
TRBJ2-1,TRBV19,-,-,CASSIRLAPEQFF,TGTGCCAGTAGTATCAGATTGGCCCCCGAGCAGTTCTTC
TRBJ2-3,TRBV5-1,-,-,CASSKGLDTQYF,TGCGCCAGCAGCAAGGGACTAGATACGCAGTATTTT
TRBJ2-2,TRBV3-1/TRBV3-2,TRBD2,-,CASSQVLLAGGPGELFF,TGTGCCAGCAGCCAAGTACTACTAGCGGGAGGGCCCGGGGAGCTGTTTTTT
TRBJ2-3,TRBV2,-,-,CASTFGGRSTDTQYF,TGTGCCAGCACCTTTGGCGGCCGGAGCACAGATACGCAGTATTTT
TRBJ1-5,TRBV3-1/TRBV3-2,-,-,CASSPTGSYSNQPQHF,TGTGCCAGCAGTCCAACAGGGTCTTATAGCAATCAGCCCCAGCATTTT
TRBJ2-2,TRBV9,TRBD2,-,CASSSRTSGDTGELFF,TGTGCCAGCAGCTCCAGGACTAGCGGCGACACCGGGGAGCTGTTTTTT